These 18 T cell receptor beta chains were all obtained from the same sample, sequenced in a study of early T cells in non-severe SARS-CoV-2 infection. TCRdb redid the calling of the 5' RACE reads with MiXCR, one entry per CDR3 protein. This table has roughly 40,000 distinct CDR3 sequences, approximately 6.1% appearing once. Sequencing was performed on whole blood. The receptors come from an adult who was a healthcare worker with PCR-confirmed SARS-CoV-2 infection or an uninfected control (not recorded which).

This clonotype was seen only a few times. The CDR3 reads CASSQGQGPYGNEQFF. The CDR3 nucleotides are TGTGCCAGCAGTCAGGGACAGGGGCCCTATGGCAATGAGCAGTTCTTC. The chain links TRBV28 to TRBJ2-1, with 10 bases fitting TRBD1. The CDR3 has 16 amino acids. From germline, CDR1 is MDHEN and CDR2 SYDVKM. V was clipped by 5 bases and J by 6 bases; unmatched bases: 10.

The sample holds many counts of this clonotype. The CDR3 DNA sequence: TGTGCCAGCAGTTTCGCCCAAGCGGGAGAGGGTGTTACGCAGTATTTT. Encoded protein: CASSFAQAGEGVTQYF. V is TRBV28 and J is TRBJ2-3; 8 nucleotides align to TRBD2. The CDR3 spans 16 residues. Germline lookup yields CDR1 MDHEN and CDR2 SYDVKM. V dropped 3 bases and J dropped 8; count of bases not matched to a gene: 13.

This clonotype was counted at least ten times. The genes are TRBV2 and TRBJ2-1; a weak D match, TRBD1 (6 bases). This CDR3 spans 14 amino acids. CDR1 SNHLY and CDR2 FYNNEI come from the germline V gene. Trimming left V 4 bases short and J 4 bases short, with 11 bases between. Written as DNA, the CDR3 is TGTGCCAGCAGTGGCCGACAGGTGTACAATGAGCAGTTCTTC. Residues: CASSGRQVYNEQFF.

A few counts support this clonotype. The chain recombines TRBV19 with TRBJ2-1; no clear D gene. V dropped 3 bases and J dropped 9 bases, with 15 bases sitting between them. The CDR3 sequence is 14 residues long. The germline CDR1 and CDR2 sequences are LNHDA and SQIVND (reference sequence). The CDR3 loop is CASSMLVHWGEQFF. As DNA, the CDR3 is TGTGCCAGTAGTATGTTAGTCCATTGGGGTGAGCAGTTCTTC.

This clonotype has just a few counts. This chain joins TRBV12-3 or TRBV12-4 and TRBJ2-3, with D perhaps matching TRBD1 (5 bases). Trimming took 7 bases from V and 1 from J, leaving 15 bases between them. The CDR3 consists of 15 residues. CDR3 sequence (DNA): TGTGCCAGCACATACAGGATCGGAGGCACAGATACGCAGTATTTT. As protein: CASTYRIGGTDTQYF.

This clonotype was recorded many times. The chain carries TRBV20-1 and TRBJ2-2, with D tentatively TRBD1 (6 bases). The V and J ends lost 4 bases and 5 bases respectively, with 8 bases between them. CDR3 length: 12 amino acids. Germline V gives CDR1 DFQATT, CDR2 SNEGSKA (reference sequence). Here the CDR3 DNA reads TGCAGTGCTACCGGGACAACCGGGGAGCTGTTTTTT. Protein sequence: CSATGTTGELFF.

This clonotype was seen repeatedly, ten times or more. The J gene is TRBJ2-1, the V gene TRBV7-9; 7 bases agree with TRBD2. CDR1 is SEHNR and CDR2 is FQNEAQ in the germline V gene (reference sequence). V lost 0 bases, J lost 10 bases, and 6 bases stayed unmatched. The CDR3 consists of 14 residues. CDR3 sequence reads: CASSLADNSGEQFF. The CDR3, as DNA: TGTGCCAGCAGCTTAGCGGATAATAGCGGGGAGCAGTTCTTC. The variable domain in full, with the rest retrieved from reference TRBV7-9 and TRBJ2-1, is DTGVSQNPRHKITKRGQNVTFRCDPISEHNRLYWYRQTLGQGPEFLTYFQNEAQLEKSRLLSDRFSAERPKGSFSTLEIQRTEQGDSAMYLCASSLADNSGEQFFGPGTRLTVL.

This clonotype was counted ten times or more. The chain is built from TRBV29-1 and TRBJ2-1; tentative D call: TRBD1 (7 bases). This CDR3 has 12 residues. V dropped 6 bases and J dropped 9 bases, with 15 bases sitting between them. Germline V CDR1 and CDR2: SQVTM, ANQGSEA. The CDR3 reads CSVDSGGSEQFF. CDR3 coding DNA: TGCAGCGTAGACTCAGGGGGGAGTGAGCAGTTCTTC.

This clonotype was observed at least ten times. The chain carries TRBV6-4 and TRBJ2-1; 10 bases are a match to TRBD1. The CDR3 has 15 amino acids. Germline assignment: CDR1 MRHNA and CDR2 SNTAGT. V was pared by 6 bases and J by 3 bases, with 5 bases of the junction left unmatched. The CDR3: CASSPGTGDYNEQFF. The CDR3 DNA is TGTGCCAGCAGCCCCGGGACAGGGGACTACAATGAGCAGTTCTTC.

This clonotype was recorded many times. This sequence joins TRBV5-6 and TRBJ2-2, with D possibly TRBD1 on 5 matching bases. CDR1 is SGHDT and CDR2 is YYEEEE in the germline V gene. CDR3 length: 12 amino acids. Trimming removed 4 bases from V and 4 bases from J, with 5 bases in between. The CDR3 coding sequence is TGTGCCAGCAGCAGGGGCACCGGGGAGCTGTTTTTT. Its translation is CASSRGTGELFF.

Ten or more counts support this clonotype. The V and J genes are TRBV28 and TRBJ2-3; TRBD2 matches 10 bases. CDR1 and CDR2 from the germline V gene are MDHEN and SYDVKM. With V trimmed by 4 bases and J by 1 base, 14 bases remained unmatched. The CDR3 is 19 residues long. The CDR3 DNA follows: TGTGCCAGCAGTTCCCTTTCGGCTAGCGGGAGATTGGGCACAGATACGCAGTATTTT. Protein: CASSSLSASGRLGTDTQYF.

In DNA form, the CDR3 reads TGTGCCAGCTCTTCGGAGAACACCGGGGAGCTGTTTTTT. This sequence encodes CASSSENTGELFF. V and J are TRBV9 and TRBJ2-2; D ambiguous. Germline V gene lookup returns CDR1 SGDLS and CDR2 YYNGEE. The CDR3 is made up of 13 amino acids. The V and J ends lost 7 bases and 1 base respectively, with 8 bases between them. The entire variable domain, with the rest obtained from reference TRBV9 and TRBJ2-2, is as follows: DSGVTQTPKHLITATGQRVTLRCSPRSGDLSVYWYQQSLDQGLQFLIQYYNGEERAKGNILERFSAQQFPDLHSELNLSSLELGDSALYFCASSSENTGELFFGEGSRLTVL.

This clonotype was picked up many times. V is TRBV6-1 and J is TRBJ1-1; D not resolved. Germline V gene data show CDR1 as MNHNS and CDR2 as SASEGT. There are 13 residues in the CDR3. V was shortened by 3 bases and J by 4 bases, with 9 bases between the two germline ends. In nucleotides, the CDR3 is TGTGCCAGCAGTGAGAGCGGTTCCACTGAAGCTTTCTTT. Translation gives CASSESGSTEAFF.

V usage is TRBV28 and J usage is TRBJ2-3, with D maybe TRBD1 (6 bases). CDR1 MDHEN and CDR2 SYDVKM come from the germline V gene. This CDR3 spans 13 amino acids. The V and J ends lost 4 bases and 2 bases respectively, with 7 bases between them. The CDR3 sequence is CASSWDITDTQYF. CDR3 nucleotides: TGTGCCAGCAGTTGGGACATCACAGATACGCAGTATTTT.

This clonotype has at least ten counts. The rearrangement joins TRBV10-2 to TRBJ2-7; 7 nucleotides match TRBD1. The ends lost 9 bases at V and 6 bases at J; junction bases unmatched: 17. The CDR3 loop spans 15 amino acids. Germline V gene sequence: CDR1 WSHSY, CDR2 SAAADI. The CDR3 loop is CASNRDSIIRGEQYF. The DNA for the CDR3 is TGCGCCAGTAATAGGGACAGCATTATCCGGGGCGAGCAGTACTTC.

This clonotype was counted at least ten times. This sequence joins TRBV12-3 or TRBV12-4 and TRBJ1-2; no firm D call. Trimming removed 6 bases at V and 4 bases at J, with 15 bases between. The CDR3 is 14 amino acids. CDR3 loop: CASSPARRSYGYTF. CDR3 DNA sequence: TGTGCCAGCAGCCCGGCTAGGCGTTCCTATGGCTACACCTTC.

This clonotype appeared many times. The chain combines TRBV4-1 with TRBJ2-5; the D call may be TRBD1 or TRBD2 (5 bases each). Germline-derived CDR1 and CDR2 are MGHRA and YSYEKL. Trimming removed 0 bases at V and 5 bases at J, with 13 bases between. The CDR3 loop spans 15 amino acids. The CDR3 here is CASSQDRQGAETQYF. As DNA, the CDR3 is TGCGCCAGCAGCCAAGATAGGCAGGGAGCGGAGACCCAGTACTTC.

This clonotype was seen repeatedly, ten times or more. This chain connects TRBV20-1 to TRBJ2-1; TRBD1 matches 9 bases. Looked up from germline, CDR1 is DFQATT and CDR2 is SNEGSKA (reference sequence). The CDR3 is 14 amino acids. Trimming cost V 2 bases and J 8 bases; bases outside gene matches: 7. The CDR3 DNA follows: TGCAGTGCTAGAACCGGGACAGGGATCGATGAGCAGTTCTTC. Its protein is CSARTGTGIDEQFF.